The 23 T cell receptor beta chains presented below share a single source sample, sequenced in a study of blood T cell repertoires in COVID-19. The repertoire was sequenced with immunoSEQ multiplex PCR; TCRdb's copy has only in-frame clones and lacks some. The table has fewer than 300,000 clones, roughly 83% seen once. Sequences were obtained from peripheral blood. These receptors were collected from a human donor with COVID-19, enrolled during active disease. The donor label of this sample is uncertain.

The V gene is TRBV29-1, the J gene TRBJ1-2; no clear D. CDR1 and CDR2 (germline): SQVTM, ANQGSEA. CDR3 length: 14 amino acids. Trimming removed 6 bases at V and 2 bases at J, with 16 bases between. The CDR3 region is CSVPNKVQNYGYTF. The CDR3 DNA sequence: TGCAGCGTCCCTAATAAAGTACAGAACTATGGCTACACCTTC.

The rearrangement uses TRBV19 and TRBJ2-5; the D gene is possibly TRBD1 (6 bases). Germline V CDR1 and CDR2: LNHDA, SQIVND (reference sequence). This CDR3 is built from 12 residues. Trimming pared 0 bases from V and 12 bases from J, leaving 11 bases between. The CDR3 loop is CASSIEQGPEYF. The CDR3 DNA reads TGTGCCAGTAGTATAGAACAGGGCCCTGAGTACTTC. The variable domain in full, completed from reference TRBV19 and TRBJ2-5, reads DGGITQSPKYLFRKEGQNVTLSCEQNLNHDAMYWYRQDPGQGLRLIYYSQIVNDFQKGDIAEGYSVSREKKESFPLTVTSAQKNPTAFYLCASSIEQGPEYFGPGTRLLVL.

J is TRBJ2-1 and V is TRBV6-2 or TRBV6-3; 11 bases fit TRBD1. The germline V gene has CDR1 MNHEY and CDR2 SVGEGT. The CDR3 runs to 18 residues. Trimming removed 0 bases from V and 2 bases from J; junction bases left unmatched: 6. The CDR3 DNA sequence: TGTGCCAGCAGTTACTCGAATTTGGGACAGGGGGCCTACAATGAGCAGTTCTTC. Translated: CASSYSNLGQGAYNEQFF.

V is TRBV28 and J is TRBJ2-7, with 14 bases matching TRBD2. The CDR3 consists of 16 residues. With 2 bases clipped from V and 6 bases from J, the junction kept 6 bases outside the gene matches. Germline-derived CDR1 and CDR2 are MDHEN and SYDVKM. The CDR3 sequence is CASSLPGLAGGPEQYF. CDR3 bases: TGTGCCAGCAGTTTACCCGGACTAGCGGGAGGACCCGAGCAGTACTTC.

This clone was found once. The chain's CDR3 is CASSIQGAYEKLFF. In nucleotides, the CDR3 is TGTGCCAGTAGTATACAGGGGGCTTATGAAAAACTGTTTTTT. The chain recombines TRBV19 with TRBJ1-4; 8 bases map to TRBD1. Per germline, CDR1 LNHDA and CDR2 SQIVND (reference sequence). The CDR3 sequence is 14 residues long. Trimming cost V 2 bases and J 6 bases; bases outside gene matches: 2.

The V gene is TRBV7-2, the J gene TRBJ1-4, with D maybe TRBD1 (5 bases). V was trimmed by 2 bases and J by 4 bases, leaving 11 bases between them. CDR1 is SGHTA and CDR2 is FQGNSA in the germline V gene. The CDR3 loop spans 15 amino acids. For the CDR3, the DNA is TGTGCCAGCAGCTTATCGTCGGGGGATAATGAAAAACTGTTTTTT. This codes for CASSLSSGDNEKLFF.

V gene TRBV5-1 combines with J gene TRBJ2-6, with 10 bases matching TRBD1. This CDR3 is 17 amino acids long. CDR1 is SGHRS and CDR2 is YFSETQ in the germline V gene. The V segment lost 4 bases and the J segment 4 bases; nucleotides outside the gene matches: 8. The chain's CDR3 is CASSRGTGVSGANVLTF. The CDR3, as DNA: TGCGCCAGCAGCCGTGGGACAGGGGTATCCGGGGCCAACGTCCTGACTTTC.

The genes are TRBV28 and TRBJ1-1; D is ambiguous. The CDR3 loop spans 14 amino acids. V was shortened by 4 bases and J by 10 bases, with 19 bases between the two germline ends. Per the germline V gene, CDR1 is MDHEN and CDR2 is SYDVKM. CDR3 in DNA: TGTGCCAGCAGTTACCCGGTAGGCGGTCAAGGAGCTTTCTTT. It is translated as CASSYPVGGQGAFF.

CDR3: CASSPAGGLAIIDEQFF. As DNA, the CDR3 is TGTGCCAGCTCACCAGCAGGGGGACTAGCGATTATAGATGAGCAGTTCTTC. The rearrangement joins TRBV18 to TRBJ2-1; 10 bases match TRBD2. Germline lookup yields CDR1 KGHSH and CDR2 LQKENI. CDR3 length: 17 amino acids. After removal of 2 bases from V and 8 bases from J, the junction contained 12 bases not matched to a gene. The full variable domain, completed using reference TRBV18 and TRBJ2-1, is NAGVMQNPRHLVRRRGQEARLRCSPMKGHSHVYWYRQLPEEGLKFMVYLQKENIIDESGMPKERFSAEFPKEGPSILRIQQVVRGDSAAYFCASSPAGGLAIIDEQFFGPGTRLTVL.

Here the CDR3 DNA reads TGTGCCAGCAGCTTAGGGGCAGGGGATTATGGCTACACCTTC. Amino acids: CASSLGAGDYGYTF. This chain uses TRBV7-9 with TRBJ1-2; weak D call: TRBD1 (6 bases). Trimming left V 1 base short and J 5 bases short, with 11 bases between. There are 14 residues in the CDR3. Per the germline V gene, CDR1 is SEHNR and CDR2 is FQNEAQ (reference sequence).

This chain uses TRBV12-3 or TRBV12-4 with TRBJ1-1; no firm D call. This CDR3 spans 13 amino acids. Trimming pared 10 bases from V and 2 bases from J, leaving 14 bases between. This CDR3 is CATRREKNTEAFF. CDR3 nucleotide sequence: TGTGCCACCAGGAGGGAGAAAAACACTGAAGCTTTCTTT.

The V and J genes are TRBV27 and TRBJ1-5; 7 positions match TRBD1. With V trimmed by 6 bases and J by 4 bases, 9 bases remained unmatched. The CDR3 contains 15 residues. CDR1 and CDR2 (germline): MNHEY, SMNVEV (reference sequence). The CDR3 DNA reads TGTGCCAGCAGACCCATGACAGGGCGAAATCAGCCCCAGCATTTT. This encodes CASRPMTGRNQPQHF.

V usage is TRBV19 and J usage is TRBJ2-7; 7 bases line up with TRBD2. This CDR3 comprises 16 residues. CDR1 is LNHDA, CDR2 SQIVND, per germline (reference sequence). After removal of 8 bases from V and 3 bases from J, the junction contained 16 bases not matched to a gene. The CDR3 sequence is CASSSGTLLYHYEQYF. CDR3 nucleotide sequence: TGTGCCAGTTCCAGCGGGACCCTCTTATACCACTACGAGCAGTACTTC.

The chain employs TRBV5-1 and TRBJ1-5; the D is unclear. CDR1 SGHRS and CDR2 YFSETQ come from the germline V gene. V was cut by 2 bases and J by 7 bases, with 10 bases left in between. CDR3 length: 13 amino acids. The CDR3 loop is CASSFSGEQPQHF. In DNA, the CDR3 is TGCGCCAGCAGCTTCTCAGGCGAACAGCCCCAGCATTTT.

This clone was counted between two and nine times. The CDR3 DNA reads TGTGCCAGCAGTGAAAGTTCGCGGGAGCAGTACTTC. It codes for CASSESSREQYF. The chain links TRBV2 to TRBJ2-7; D not resolved. This CDR3 has 12 amino acids. Trimming left V 2 bases short and J 7 bases short, with 9 bases between. The V gene's germline CDR1 is SNHLY and CDR2 FYNNEI.

The chain is built from TRBV2 and TRBJ1-2, with D possibly matching TRBD1 (5 bases). The CDR3 is 14 amino acids. V lost 2 bases and J 3 bases, leaving 10 bases between the germline ends. The V gene's germline CDR1 is SNHLY and CDR2 FYNNEI. The CDR3 DNA is TGTGCCAGCAGTGAATCTCGGGGGGACTATGGCTACACCTTC. Translation gives CASSESRGDYGYTF.

The V and J genes are TRBV6-5 and TRBJ2-3, with D possibly matching TRBD2 (5 bases). CDR1 MNHEY and CDR2 SVGAGI come from the germline V gene. This CDR3 is 13 amino acids long. V gave up 8 bases and J gave up 4 bases, with 13 bases separating them. The CDR3 spells CASLRSGSDTQYF. For the CDR3, the DNA is TGTGCCAGCCTCCGGTCGGGGTCAGATACGCAGTATTTT.

This clone occurred once. The CDR3 DNA is TGTGCCAGTTCCGCGGGCGGAGGGCAAGAGACCCAGTACTTC. Translating it yields CASSAGGGQETQYF. The chain recombines TRBV19 with TRBJ2-5, with TRBD2 as a possible D gene (6 bases). Germline V gene lookup returns CDR1 LNHDA and CDR2 SQIVND (reference sequence). The CDR3 is made up of 14 amino acids. V lost 8 bases and J 2 bases, leaving 15 bases between the germline ends.

The rearrangement joins TRBV7-3 to TRBJ2-1, with D tentatively TRBD1 (5 bases). V was cut by 0 bases and J by 7 bases, with 10 bases left in between. The CDR3 runs to 14 residues. Germline CDR1 SGHTA, CDR2 FQGTGA. This chain's CDR3 is CASSLTRSGNEQFF. For the CDR3, the DNA is TGTGCCAGCAGCTTAACGAGATCAGGGAATGAGCAGTTCTTC.

Concerning this clone: Additional DNA sequences in this sample encode the identical CDR3. V gene TRBV5-1 combines with J gene TRBJ2-7; 12 bases map to TRBD2. The length of the CDR3 is 15 residues. Germline loops: CDR1 SGHRS, CDR2 YFSETQ. Losses at the gene ends were 2 bases for V and 3 bases for J; bases not matched to a gene: 3. Here the CDR3 reads CASSFLAGGNYEQYF. CDR3 nucleotide sequence: TGCGCCAGCAGCTTTCTAGCGGGAGGGAACTACGAGCAGTACTTC.

J is TRBJ2-2 and V is TRBV4-3, with 10 nucleotides matching TRBD2. Germline V gene sequence: CDR1 LGHNA, CDR2 YSLEER. Germline trimming cut 0 bases from V and 1 base from J; bases unmatched to any gene: 2. The CDR3 has 17 amino acids. CDR3 protein: CASSQDWTSGNTGELFF. CDR3 DNA: TGCGCCAGCAGCCAAGATTGGACTAGCGGGAACACCGGGGAGCTGTTTTTT.

This sequence joins TRBV5-4 and TRBJ1-2, with D possibly TRBD1 on 5 matching bases. V was clipped by 5 bases and J by 4 bases, with 12 bases between them. The CDR3 loop spans 13 amino acids. From germline, CDR1 is SGHNT and CDR2 YYREEE (reference sequence). The CDR3 DNA reads as TGTGCCAGCAGGCCCCGGGGGAGCTATGGCTACACCTTC. Translated, it gives CASRPRGSYGYTF.

The chain combines TRBV28 with TRBJ1-2, with TRBD1 matching 7 bases. The CDR3 extends over 13 amino acids. V trimming: 6 bases; J trimming: 2 bases; junction bases outside the gene matches: 3. Germline assignment: CDR1 MDHEN and CDR2 SYDVKM. The chain's CDR3 is CASRSTGNYGYTF. CDR3 in DNA: TGTGCCAGCAGATCGACAGGGAACTATGGCTACACCTTC.